This T cell receptor (beta chain) is drawn from a study of Ad26.COV2.S vaccination and SARS-CoV-2 variants. Study at large: Donor was in the COV1001 Ad26.COV2.S trial arm. Whole-study results and caveats: Spike-specific CD8+ and CD4+ T cell responses reportedly showed substantial breadth after vaccination.

The germline V gene encodes CDR1 SGHTA and CDR2 FQGTGA. V lost 2 bases and J lost 6, with 11 bases in between. The CDR3 loop spans 14 amino acids. Worth noting for this clone: The antigen is not known.

Regarding treatment: 15 to 20 received Ad26.COV2.S at low or high dose, single or two shots; about 5 received placebo; per-sample allocation not given. At day 63 after the first vaccine or placebo injection, samples were drawn. It was Wuhan-strain SARS-CoV-2 spike that the Ad26 vaccine vector expressed. Produced via immunoSEQ multiplex PCR; TCRdb's table is partial and in-frame only. The data contain 300,000 to 400,000 clones, roughly 90% of them singletons. This sequence originates from a person between 18 and 65 years old who received the Ad26.COV2.S COVID-19 vaccine or a placebo. The starting material was peripheral blood, obtained in a trial of Ad26.COV2.S vaccine versus placebo. The V gene is TRBV7-3, the J gene TRBJ2-1; the D gene is possibly TRBD2 (6 bases). DNA of the CDR3: TGTGCCAGCAGCTTAGGGGGGTACTTCAATGAGCAGTTCTTC. Translation: CASSLGGYFNEQFF.